This entry lists 32 T cell receptor beta chains sequenced from one sample in a study of glioma-infiltrating T cells. Amplification of TCR alpha and beta CDR3 regions from RNA used iRepertoire nested multiplex PCR. TCRdb passed the multiplex PCR reads through MiXCR, listing each CDR3 protein once. In the table there are about 380,000 distinct CDR3 sequences, around 45% of which are singletons. Source material: glioma tissue, nonneoplastic brain tissue, or PBMCs (not recorded which). These receptors were collected from a human donor with low-grade glioma or glioblastoma, undergoing nonglioma brain surgery, or in good health (not recorded which).

At least ten counts were recorded for this clonotype. The CDR3 sequence is CASTPSGANVLTF. CDR3 in DNA: TGTGCCAGCACACCCTCTGGGGCCAACGTCCTGACTTTC. J is TRBJ2-6 and V is TRBV25-1; no firm D call. The ends were cut back, 7 bases at V and 0 bases at J, with 4 bases in the middle. The CDR3 sequence is 13 residues long. CDR1 and CDR2 (germline): MGHDK, SYGVNS.

The J gene is TRBJ2-7, the V gene TRBV6-1, with 11 bases aligning to TRBD2. With V trimmed by 5 bases and J by 3 bases, 12 bases remained unmatched. The CDR3 sequence is 17 residues long. The germline CDR1 and CDR2 sequences are MNHNS and SASEGT. This chain's CDR3 is CASSNLYSGRGLYEQYF. The CDR3 DNA reads as TGTGCCAGCAGTAACCTCTATAGCGGGAGGGGTCTCTACGAGCAGTACTTC.

This chain connects TRBV24-1 to TRBJ2-2, with D possibly TRBD1 on 5 matching bases. CDR1 and CDR2 from the germline V gene are KGHDR and SFDVKD. V was shortened by 0 bases and J by 1 base, with 11 bases between the two germline ends. The CDR3 covers 17 residues. CDR3 in amino acids: CATSDLKGEKNTGELFF. CDR3 DNA sequence: TGTGCCACCAGTGATTTGAAAGGGGAAAAGAACACCGGGGAGCTGTTTTTT.

Worth noting for this clonotype: A clone one base away is much larger, so this may be a read error. The rearrangement links TRBV5-4 to TRBJ2-5; D is ambiguous. This CDR3 contains 13 residues. Germline CDR1 SGHNT, CDR2 YYREEE (reference sequence). CDR3 in amino acids: CASILVGKETQYF. DNA for the CDR3: TGTGCCAGCATCTTGGTGGGGAAAGAGACCCAGTACTTC.

The chain has TRBV27 and TRBJ2-7; D is possibly TRBD2 (6 bases). The ends were cut back, 3 bases at V and 0 bases at J, with 12 bases in the middle. This CDR3 region has 15 residues. The germline gives CDR1 MNHEY, CDR2 SMNVEV (reference sequence). CDR3 DNA: TGTGCCAGCAGTTTTTATGGGGGGAGCTCCTACGAGCAGTACTTC. This translates into CASSFYGGSSYEQYF.

The chain is built from TRBV7-9 and TRBJ1-1, with TRBD1 matching 10 bases. The V gene's germline CDR1 is SEHNR and CDR2 FQNEAQ (reference sequence). The CDR3 is 15 residues long. V lost 5 bases to trimming and J lost 2 bases; unmatched junction nucleotides: 5. The CDR3 DNA reads TGTGCCAGCAGCGCTGGACAGGGGGAAAACACTGAAGCTTTCTTT. It specifies CASSAGQGENTEAFF.

The chain has TRBV28 and TRBJ2-5; possible D gene TRBD2, 6 bases. V was trimmed by 1 base and J by 7 bases, leaving 13 bases between them. Germline V gene lookup returns CDR1 MDHEN and CDR2 SYDVKM. This CDR3 is 14 amino acids long. DNA of the CDR3: TGTGCCAGCAGTTTATCTCTAGCGCCCGCGACCCAGTACTTC. It specifies CASSLSLAPATQYF.

This clonotype was seen at least ten times. The chain employs TRBV6-2 or TRBV6-3 and TRBJ1-5, with TRBD1 as a possible D gene (6 bases). This CDR3 has 16 residues. CDR1 is MNHEY and CDR2 is SVGEGT in the germline V gene. V lost 6 bases to trimming and J lost 2 bases, with 17 bases between them. The CDR3 protein is CASSPFLAGGNQPQHF. CDR3 nucleotides: TGTGCCAGCAGCCCGTTTTTGGCAGGGGGCAATCAGCCCCAGCATTTT.

This clonotype was recorded at least ten times. The CDR3 DNA follows: TGCAGTGCTTACTTTCACAGGGGGCTTAGCACAGATACGCAGTATTTT. Translating it yields CSAYFHRGLSTDTQYF. The chain employs TRBV20-1 and TRBJ2-3, with 9 bases lining up with TRBD1. Germline V gives CDR1 DFQATT, CDR2 SNEGSKA (reference sequence). The CDR3 is 16 residues long. J lost 0 bases, V lost 5 bases, and 9 bases had no gene match.

As for this clonotype: A single base separates this from a much larger clone, so it may be a read error. J is TRBJ2-1 and V is TRBV28, with 9 bases lining up with TRBD2. V gave up 4 bases and J gave up 9 bases; unmatched junction bases: 7. This CDR3 is 14 amino acids long. CDR1 is MDHEN and CDR2 is SYDVKM in the germline V gene. The CDR3 sequence is CASSSGVAGAEQFF. In DNA form, the CDR3 reads TGTGCCAGCAGTTCGGGAGTAGCGGGAGCTGAGCAGTTCTTC.

This clonotype was detected only a few times. The chain combines TRBV20-1 with TRBJ1-5; 7 positions agree with TRBD1. The CDR3 length is 14 residues. The V gene's germline CDR1 is DFQATT and CDR2 SNEGSKA (reference sequence). The trim removed 6 bases at V and 2 bases at J, leaving 7 bases unmatched. The CDR3 DNA is TGCAGTGCCAGCTACGGACAGGGCAATCAGCCCCAGCATTTT. Protein sequence: CSASYGQGNQPQHF.

This clonotype was found a few times. V is TRBV28 and J is TRBJ2-2; D is undetermined. This CDR3 contains 14 residues. Germline V gene sequence: CDR1 MDHEN, CDR2 SYDVKM. V was clipped by 2 bases and J by 6 bases, with 10 bases between them. The CDR3, as DNA: TGTGCCAGCAGTTTAATCCCTGGGGCCGGGGAGCTGTTTTTT. Translating it yields CASSLIPGAGELFF.

Remarks on this clonotype: A junction boundary mismatches the germline segment, possibly from a read error. This chain joins TRBV19 and TRBJ1-1, with D perhaps matching TRBD1 (5 bases). CDR3 length: 13 residues. The germline CDR1 and CDR2 sequences are LNHDA and SQIVND (reference sequence). The CDR3 DNA reads as TGCGCCAGTACCCTAACTCCGGGACTTGAAGCTTTCTTT. Amino acid sequence: CASTLTPGLEAFF.

On this clonotype itself: One base away lies a much larger clone, so this may be a sequencing read error. The chain recombines TRBV6-5 with TRBJ1-1; the D gene is possibly TRBD1 (6 bases). Germline values: CDR1 MNHEY, CDR2 SVGAGI. V was pared by 1 base and J by 1 base, with 19 bases between. The CDR3 covers 18 residues. In DNA, the CDR3 is TGTGCCAGCAGTTACTTGGCGAGGAGGGGGGTGAAGAACACTGAAGCTTTCTTT. Translating gives CASSYLARRGVKNTEAFF.

As for this clonotype: At one end, the junction sequence differs from germline, possibly due to a read error. The chain couples TRBV7-9 to TRBJ2-3; D uncertain. The CDR3 loop spans 13 amino acids. CDR1 and CDR2 from the germline V gene are SEHNR and FQNEAQ (reference sequence). The CDR3 spells CARSQENTDTQYF. CDR3 nucleotide sequence: TGCGCCAGAAGCCAGGAGAACACAGATACGCAGTATTTT.

This chain connects TRBV6-1 to TRBJ2-1; 16 nucleotides match TRBD2. The CDR3 consists of 14 residues. The V segment lost 6 bases and the J segment 14 bases; nucleotides outside the gene matches: 7. Germline-derived CDR1 and CDR2 are MNHNS and SASEGT. This CDR3 is CASSQGLAGGPEFF. The CDR3 DNA reads TGTGCCAGCAGCCAGGGACTAGCGGGAGGGCCTGAGTTCTTC.

The V call is TRBV20-1, the J call TRBJ1-2; possible D gene TRBD1, 6 bases. Trimming stripped 4 bases from V and 3 bases from J, with 15 bases between. The CDR3 is 14 amino acids. Per the germline V gene, CDR1 is DFQATT and CDR2 is SNEGSKA (reference sequence). The CDR3 protein is CSAIRGAKYYGYTF. The CDR3 DNA reads as TGCAGTGCTATAAGGGGGGCAAAATACTATGGCTACACCTTC.

This clonotype was picked up one time. The gene calls are TRBV20-1 and TRBJ2-5, with a tentative D call TRBD1 (6 bases). Looked up from germline, CDR1 is DFQATT and CDR2 is SNEGSKA (reference sequence). V was shortened by 5 bases and J by 3 bases, with 16 bases between the two germline ends. The CDR3 extends over 14 amino acids. This CDR3 reads CSAPPGQLKETQYF. Written as DNA, the CDR3 is TGCAGTGCTCCTCCGGGACAACTCAAAGAGACCCAGTACTTC.

A remark on this clonotype: One base away lies a much larger clone, so this may be a sequencing read error. The rearrangement uses TRBV6-9 and TRBJ2-3, with D uncertain. The CDR3 spans 15 residues. The germline gives CDR1 MNHGY, CDR2 SVAAGI. The V and J ends lost 3 bases and 7 bases respectively, with 17 bases between them. The CDR3 sequence: CASSYQTAVANTQYF. CDR3 nucleotides: TGTGCCAGCAGTTACCAAACGGCGGTTGCAAATACGCAGTATTTT.

Many counts were recorded for this clonotype. The rearrangement joins TRBV6-2 or TRBV6-3 to TRBJ2-1, with D perhaps matching TRBD2 (6 bases). Germline CDR1 MNHEY, CDR2 SVGEGT. CDR3 size: 18 residues. Trimming left V 6 bases short and J 0 bases short, with 21 bases between. Written as DNA, the CDR3 is TGTGCCAGCAGCCCTATGAACGGTCGGGGAGGCTCCTACAATGAGCAGTTCTTC. It translates to CASSPMNGRGGSYNEQFF.

Notes on this clonotype: This may be a read error, as it is one base from a much larger clone. The CDR3 spells CASSFSPGTRNNKQFF. The CDR3 nucleotides read TGTGCCAGCAGTTTCAGTCCCGGGACGCGGAACAATAAGCAGTTCTTC. The gene calls are TRBV6-5 and TRBJ2-1, with D perhaps matching TRBD1 or TRBD2 (5 bases each). This CDR3 region has 16 residues. Germline V CDR1 and CDR2: MNHEY, SVGAGI.

Details on this clonotype: Germline is not matched at one junction end, which may reflect a read error. This chain connects TRBV19 to TRBJ2-3; a weak D match, TRBD1 (5 bases). There are 14 residues in the CDR3. The germline V gene encodes CDR1 LNHDA and CDR2 SQIVND (reference sequence). The CDR3 loop is CASTSIDSTGTQYF. CDR3 nucleotide sequence: TGTGCCAGTACCTCTATCGACAGCACAGGTACGCAGTATTTT.

As for this clonotype: A much larger clone lies one base from this, so it may be a read error. The J gene is TRBJ2-3, the V gene TRBV15; TRBD1 matches 7 bases. The germline V gene has CDR1 LNHNV and CDR2 YYDKDF (reference sequence). CDR3 length equals 17 residues. V lost 5 bases and J lost 3; bases outside the gene matches: 14. The CDR3 DNA sequence: TGTGCCACCAGCCGGTTAGGGGACAGAGCTAGAACAGATACGCAGTATTTT. It encodes CATSRLGDRARTDTQYF.

On this clonotype itself: At one end, the junction sequence differs from germline, possibly due to a read error. This chain joins TRBV28 and TRBJ2-7; 7 nucleotides match TRBD2. The CDR3 runs 15 residues. CDR1 MDHEN and CDR2 SYDVKM come from the germline V gene. CDR3 in amino acids: CANSLSLAETYEQYF. The DNA for the CDR3 is TGTGCCAACAGTTTATCCCTAGCGGAGACCTACGAGCAGTACTTC.

The chain joins TRBV15 to TRBJ2-3; TRBD2 matches 9 bases. This CDR3 is built from 15 residues. The germline V gene encodes CDR1 LNHNV and CDR2 YYDKDF (reference sequence). V lost 4 bases, J lost 4 bases, and 6 bases stayed unmatched. DNA for the CDR3: TGTGCCACCAGCATATTTAGCGGGAGCGCAGATACGCAGTATTTT. Amino acid sequence: CATSIFSGSADTQYF.

The genes are TRBV28 and TRBJ1-3; D perhaps matches TRBD1 (6 bases). CDR3 length: 19 residues. Trimming removed 2 bases at V and 0 bases at J, with 20 bases between. Germline-derived CDR1 and CDR2 are MDHEN and SYDVKM. The CDR3: CASSLPSMSGGSSGNTIYF. In DNA form, the CDR3 reads TGTGCCAGCAGTTTACCTTCGATGAGCGGGGGCTCCTCTGGAAACACCATATATTTT. The full variable domain, its missing parts supplied by reference TRBV28 and TRBJ1-3, is DVKVTQSSRYLVKRTGEKVFLECVQDMDHENMFWYRQDPGLGLRLIYFSYDVKMKEKGDIPEGYSVSREKKERFSLILESASTNQTSMYLCASSLPSMSGGSSGNTIYFGEGSWLTVV.

J is TRBJ2-7 and V is TRBV27, with TRBD2 matching 9 bases. The junction had 18 bases not matched to a gene; V was cut back by 10 bases and J by 5 bases. This CDR3 region has 16 residues. Germline V gene data show CDR1 as MNHEY and CDR2 as SMNVEV (reference sequence). The CDR3 here is CANLKRSGRYSHEQYF. CDR3 sequence (DNA): TGTGCCAACCTAAAGCGGAGCGGGAGGTATTCCCACGAGCAGTACTTC.

The chain couples TRBV7-2 to TRBJ1-5; no clear D gene. The CDR3 extends over 15 amino acids. The germline CDR1 and CDR2 sequences are SGHTA and FQGNSA. The ends were cut back, 6 bases at V and 3 bases at J, with 15 bases in the middle. This chain's CDR3 is CASSPNTRNNQPQHF. DNA for the CDR3: TGTGCCAGCAGTCCTAATACGAGGAACAATCAGCCCCAGCATTTT.

The chain combines TRBV15 with TRBJ1-1, with D tentatively TRBD1 (5 bases). The CDR3 consists of 16 residues. The germline CDR1 and CDR2 sequences are LNHNV and YYDKDF (reference sequence). Trimming pared 1 base from V and 6 bases from J, leaving 18 bases between. CDR3 amino acids: CATSRAQESRFAEAFF. In nucleotides, the CDR3 is TGTGCCACCAGCAGAGCACAGGAGAGTCGATTCGCTGAAGCTTTCTTT.

With respect to this clonotype: This may arise from a read error, as a much more abundant clone is one base away. The chain has TRBV6-2 or TRBV6-3 and TRBJ2-1, with 7 positions matching TRBD1. V shed 4 bases, J shed 5 bases, and the junction held 2 bases outside the gene matches. The CDR3 extends over 13 amino acids. The germline CDR1 and CDR2 sequences are MNHEY and SVGEGT. In DNA, the CDR3 is TGTGCCAGCAGTTCTCAGGGGGACAATGAGCAGTTCTTC. Encoded protein: CASSSQGDNEQFF.

This clonotype was seen ten or more times. The CDR3 loop is CASSPRQGVYEQYF. CDR3 coding DNA: TGTGCCAGCAGCCCGAGACAGGGGGTCTACGAGCAGTACTTC. This sequence joins TRBV6-2 or TRBV6-3 and TRBJ2-7; 9 positions match TRBD1. The CDR3 spans 14 residues. The germline V gene encodes CDR1 MNHEY and CDR2 SVGEGT. The V segment lost 6 bases and the J segment 3 bases; nucleotides outside the gene matches: 6.

This clonotype was recorded many times. The chain joins TRBV20-1 to TRBJ1-1, with 8 positions matching TRBD1. Germline-derived CDR1 and CDR2 are DFQATT and SNEGSKA (reference sequence). After removal of 8 bases from V and 0 bases from J, the junction contained 5 bases not matched to a gene. This CDR3 has 13 amino acids. The CDR3 nucleotides are TGCAGTACGAAACAGGGGGTGAACACTGAAGCTTTCTTT. Its protein is CSTKQGVNTEAFF.